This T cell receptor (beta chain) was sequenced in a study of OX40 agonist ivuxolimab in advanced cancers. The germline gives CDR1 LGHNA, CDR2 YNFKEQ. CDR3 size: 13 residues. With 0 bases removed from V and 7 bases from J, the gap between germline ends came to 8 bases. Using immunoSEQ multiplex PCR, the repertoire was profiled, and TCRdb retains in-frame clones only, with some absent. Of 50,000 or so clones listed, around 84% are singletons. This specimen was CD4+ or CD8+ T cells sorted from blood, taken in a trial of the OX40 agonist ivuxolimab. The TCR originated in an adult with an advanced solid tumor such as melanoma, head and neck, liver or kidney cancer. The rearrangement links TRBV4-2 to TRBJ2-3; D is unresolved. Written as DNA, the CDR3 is TGTGCCAGCAGCCAAGATACTACAAATACGCAGTATTTT. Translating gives CASSQDTTNTQYF.